One and the same sample provided the 15 T cell receptor beta chains below, sequenced in a study of OX40 agonist ivuxolimab in advanced cancers. Repertoires were generated with immunoSEQ multiplex PCR, while TCRdb's copy carries only in-frame clones and drops some. The repertoire holds some 70,000 clones, with about four fifths as singletons. The sequencing used CD4+ or CD8+ T cells sorted from blood, collected in a trial of the OX40 agonist ivuxolimab. These receptor sequences come from an adult with an advanced solid tumor such as melanoma, head and neck, liver or kidney cancer.

CDR3 DNA sequence: TGCAGCGCGATTACTACTAGGTCACGTACGCAGTATTTT. Amino acid sequence: CSAITTRSRTQYF. The rearrangement joins TRBV29-1 to TRBJ2-3; a possible D gene is TRBD2 (5 bases). Germline V gene sequence: CDR1 SQVTM, CDR2 ANQGSEA. The CDR3 has 13 amino acids. V was cut by 7 bases and J by 8 bases, with 19 bases left in between.

The chain is built from TRBV28 and TRBJ2-6, with TRBD2 identical over 9 bases. With 2 bases clipped from V and 0 bases from J, the junction kept 11 bases outside the gene matches. CDR3 size: 20 residues. Germline-derived CDR1 and CDR2 are MDHEN and SYDVKM. This chain's CDR3 is CASSLVVSLAGISGANVLTF. Written as DNA, the CDR3 is TGTGCCAGCAGTTTAGTGGTGTCCCTAGCGGGGATCTCTGGGGCCAACGTCCTGACTTTC.

CDR3 nucleotide sequence: TGCGCCAGCAGTAGCGGGAAGTCCTACGAGCAGTACTTC. It yields the protein CASSSGKSYEQYF. The chain joins TRBV10-1 to TRBJ2-7; TRBD2 matches at 7 bases. V was pared by 5 bases and J by 1 base, with 2 bases of the junction left unmatched. Germline lookup yields CDR1 WNHNN and CDR2 SYGVQD (reference sequence). The length of the CDR3 is 13 residues.

The genes are TRBV5-1 and TRBJ1-1, with D unresolved. The ends were cut back, 1 base at V and 2 bases at J, with 9 bases in the middle. This CDR3 comprises 14 residues. CDR1 and CDR2 from the germline V gene are SGHRS and YFSETQ. The CDR3 DNA is TGCGCCAGCAGCTTGACCCCCGAAAACACTGAAGCTTTCTTT. This encodes CASSLTPENTEAFF.

This rearrangement joins TRBV7-2 to TRBJ2-7, with D possibly TRBD2 on 5 matching bases. The germline CDR1 and CDR2 sequences are SGHTA and FQGNSA. The CDR3 is 16 amino acids. V was pared by 0 bases and J by 2 bases, with 14 bases between. The CDR3, as DNA: TGTGCCAGCAGCTTAGCGAGCAGCGGTCAGGCCTACGAGCAGTACTTC. Amino acids: CASSLASSGQAYEQYF.

The chain is built from TRBV10-3 and TRBJ2-7; 12 positions agree with TRBD1. Germline V gene lookup returns CDR1 ENHRY and CDR2 SYGVKD. This CDR3 has 14 amino acids. The V and J ends lost 6 bases and 7 bases, in that order; junction bases with no gene match: 7. The CDR3 bases are TGTGCCATCAGGCCGGGACAGGGGGCTGGGGAGCAGTACTTC. It encodes CAIRPGQGAGEQYF.

The chain joins TRBV7-6 to TRBJ1-2; TRBD1 matches 7 bases. This CDR3 is 13 amino acids long. V trimming: 5 bases; J trimming: 8 bases; junction bases outside the gene matches: 8. Germline CDR1 and CDR2: SGHVS and FNYEAQ. In DNA, the CDR3 is TGTGCCAGCAGCCGAGACAGGGAGGGGGGCTACACCTTC. Its protein is CASSRDREGGYTF. Full variable domain (remainder filled in from reference TRBV7-6 and TRBJ1-2): GAGVSQSPRYKVTKRGQDVALRCDPISGHVSLYWYRQALGQGPEFLTYFNYEAQQDKSGLPNDRFSAERPEGSISTLTIQRTEQRDSAMYRCASSRDREGGYTFGSGTRLTVV.

The chain recombines TRBV30 with TRBJ2-3, with a weak D call TRBD2 (6 bases). In germline, CDR1 is GTSNPN, CDR2 SVGIG (reference sequence). With 2 bases removed from V and 3 bases from J, the gap between germline ends came to 18 bases. This CDR3 comprises 16 residues. The CDR3 reads CAWSNPWRGETDTQYF. The CDR3 coding sequence is TGTGCCTGGAGTAACCCCTGGCGGGGAGAAACAGATACGCAGTATTTT.

This chain joins TRBV11-3 and TRBJ1-2; perhaps TRBD1 as D (5 bases). Germline CDR1 SGHNT, CDR2 YENEEA. This CDR3 has 15 amino acids. Deletions cut 0 bases from V and 8 bases from J, with 16 bases between. CDR3 nucleotides: TGTGCCAGCAGCTTAGAGGCAGGGACCTGGCGGGGCTACACCTTC. Its translation is CASSLEAGTWRGYTF. Together with reference TRBV11-3 and TRBJ1-2, the CDR3 gives the full variable domain: EAGVVQSPRYKIIEKKQPVAFWCNPISGHNTLYWYLQNLGQGPELLIRYENEEAVDDSQLPKDRFSAERLKGVDSTLKIQPAELGDSAVYLCASSLEAGTWRGYTFGSGTRLTVV.

The chain is built from TRBV28 and TRBJ2-4; D is possibly TRBD2 (5 bases). Between the trimmed V and J ends, which lost 6 bases and 3 bases, there was a span of 6 bases. The CDR3 spans 12 residues. Germline CDR1 is MDHEN and CDR2 is SYDVKM. CDR3: CASRSGKNIQYF. The CDR3 nucleotides read TGTGCCAGCAGGAGCGGCAAAAACATTCAGTACTTC.

The chain employs TRBV6-4 and TRBJ1-1; D remains ambiguous. CDR1 is MRHNA and CDR2 is SNTAGT in the germline V gene. The V end lost 5 bases, the J end lost 3 bases, and 10 bases lay between the germline ends. This CDR3 region has 13 residues. For the CDR3, the DNA is TGTGCCAGCAGTCGGGTAGCGGACACTGAAGCTTTCTTT. It specifies CASSRVADTEAFF.

The CDR3 DNA is TGTGCCAGTAGTATCAACCCTGTACAGGTTGCACAAGAGACCCAGTACTTC. Its translation is CASSINPVQVAQETQYF. This chain joins TRBV19 and TRBJ2-5; D is possibly TRBD1 (5 bases). The CDR3 consists of 17 residues. Germline lookup yields CDR1 LNHDA and CDR2 SQIVND (reference sequence). Trimming shortened V by 3 bases and J by 2 bases, and 19 bases separated the two germline ends.

The chain recombines TRBV19 with TRBJ1-4; D is undetermined. Trimming removed 0 bases from V and 5 bases from J, with 16 bases in between. The CDR3 totals 17 residues. CDR1 and CDR2 (germline): LNHDA, SQIVND (reference sequence). CDR3: CASSIEPPKKTNEKLFF. CDR3 nucleotides: TGTGCCAGTAGTATAGAACCCCCGAAAAAAACGAATGAAAAACTGTTTTTT.

The chain is built from TRBV7-9 and TRBJ2-1; D is uncertain. The germline V and J ends were trimmed by 6 bases and 0 bases, with 12 bases remaining between them. Germline V gives CDR1 SEHNR, CDR2 FQNEAQ (reference sequence). The CDR3 extends over 15 amino acids. The CDR3 nucleotides read TGTGCCAGCAGTTCCTCCGGTTACTCCTACAATGAGCAGTTCTTC. Its protein is CASSSSGYSYNEQFF.

V usage is TRBV14 and J usage is TRBJ2-1; either TRBD1 or TRBD2 may supply D (5 bases each). Germline-derived CDR1 and CDR2 are SGHDN and FVKESK. This CDR3 contains 12 residues. V lost 6 bases, J lost 5 bases, and 8 bases lay in between. This CDR3 is CASRLGDNEQFF. As DNA, the CDR3 is TGTGCCAGCAGACTAGGGGACAATGAGCAGTTCTTC.